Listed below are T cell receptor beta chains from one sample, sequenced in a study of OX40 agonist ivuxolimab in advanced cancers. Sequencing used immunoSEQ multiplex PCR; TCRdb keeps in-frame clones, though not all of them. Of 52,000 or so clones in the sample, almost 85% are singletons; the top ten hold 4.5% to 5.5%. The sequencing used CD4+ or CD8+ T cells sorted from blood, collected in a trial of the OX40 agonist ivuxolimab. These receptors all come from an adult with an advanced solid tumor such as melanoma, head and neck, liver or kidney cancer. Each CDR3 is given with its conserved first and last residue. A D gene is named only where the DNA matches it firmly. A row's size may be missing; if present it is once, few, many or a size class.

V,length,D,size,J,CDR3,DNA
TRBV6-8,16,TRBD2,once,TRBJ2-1,CASILSGTSGSHEQFF,TGTGCCAGCATTCTATCCGGGACTAGCGGGAGTCATGAGCAGTTCTTC
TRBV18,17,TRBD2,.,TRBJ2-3,CASSLGTSGRGTDTQYF,TGTGCCAGCTCACTCGGGACTAGCGGGAGAGGAACAGATACGCAGTATTTT
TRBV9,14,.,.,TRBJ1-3,CASSPWVPGNTIYF,TGTGCCAGCAGCCCTTGGGTTCCAGGAAACACCATATATTTT
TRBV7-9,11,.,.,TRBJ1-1,CASSFLAEAFF,TGTGCCAGCAGCTTCTTGGCTGAAGCTTTCTTT
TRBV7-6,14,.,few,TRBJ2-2,CASSLKENTGELFF,TGTGCCAGCAGCCTAAAAGAGAACACCGGGGAGCTGTTTTTT
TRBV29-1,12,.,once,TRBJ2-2,CSVVMNTGELFF,TGCAGCGTTGTCATGAACACCGGGGAGCTGTTTTTT
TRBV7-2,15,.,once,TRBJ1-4,CASSLEGTEYEKLFF,TGTGCCAGCAGCTTAGAAGGGACTGAATATGAAAAACTGTTTTTT
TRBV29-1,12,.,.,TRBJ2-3,CSVDVWGDTQYF,TGCAGCGTTGATGTGTGGGGCGATACGCAGTATTTT
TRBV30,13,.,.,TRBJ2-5,CARSTGGQETQYF,TGTGCCAGGTCGACCGGGGGACAAGAGACCCAGTACTTC
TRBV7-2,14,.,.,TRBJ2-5,CASSEPGTGETQYF,TGTGCCAGCAGCGAGCCGGGGACGGGAGAGACCCAGTACTTC
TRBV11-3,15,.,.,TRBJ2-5,CASSSSWGAQETQYF,TGTGCCAGCAGCTCTAGCTGGGGGGCCCAAGAGACCCAGTACTTC
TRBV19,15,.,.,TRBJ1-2,CASSIVGGYDYGYTF,TGTGCCAGTAGTATAGTCGGAGGGTATGACTATGGCTACACCTTC
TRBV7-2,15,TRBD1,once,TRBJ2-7,CASSRDRDRAYEQYF,TGTGCCAGCAGCCGAGACAGGGATAGGGCCTACGAGCAGTACTTC
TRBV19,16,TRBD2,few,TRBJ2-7,CASSIPGGRALYEQYF,TGTGCCAGTAGTATCCCCGGCGGGAGGGCCCTCTACGAGCAGTACTTC
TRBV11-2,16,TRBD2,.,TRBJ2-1,CASSSETGLASDEQFF,TGTGCCAGCAGCTCCGAAACGGGACTAGCTTCCGATGAGCAGTTCTTC
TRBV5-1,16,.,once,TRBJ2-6,CASSFVGSSGANVLTF,TGCGCCAGCAGCTTCGTGGGGAGCTCTGGGGCCAACGTCCTGACTTTC
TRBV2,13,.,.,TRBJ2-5,CARGGERGETQYF,TGTGCCAGGGGCGGGGAGAGGGGGGAGACCCAGTACTTC
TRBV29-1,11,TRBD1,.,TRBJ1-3,CSVGQGDTIYF,TGCAGCGTTGGACAGGGAGACACCATATATTTT
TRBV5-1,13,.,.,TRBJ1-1,CASSLAGNTEAFF,TGCGCCAGCAGCCTGGCAGGGAACACTGAAGCTTTCTTT
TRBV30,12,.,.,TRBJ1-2,CAWSVIVRPHTF,TGTGCCTGGAGTGTAATAGTCAGGCCGCACACCTTC
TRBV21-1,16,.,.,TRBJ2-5,CASSPSNQGAEETQYF,TGTGCCAGCAGCCCATCAAACCAGGGGGCGGAAGAGACCCAGTACTTC
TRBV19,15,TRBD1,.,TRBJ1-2,CASSMGPGGVYGYTF,TGTGCCAGTAGTATGGGCCCAGGGGGCGTCTATGGCTACACCTTC
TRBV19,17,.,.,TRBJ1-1,CASSASLSRGGAAEAFF,TGTGCCAGTAGCGCGTCGTTGTCCCGGGGGGGAGCCGCTGAAGCTTTCTTT
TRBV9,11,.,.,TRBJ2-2,CASSVAGELFF,TGTGCCAGCAGCGTAGCAGGGGAGCTGTTTTTT
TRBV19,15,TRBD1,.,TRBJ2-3,CASSNRGSPLDTQYF,TGTGCCAGTAGTAACAGGGGATCCCCCCTAGATACGCAGTATTTT
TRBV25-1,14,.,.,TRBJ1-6,CASSGDSYNSPLHF,TGTGCCAGCAGTGGAGACAGCTATAATTCACCCCTCCACTTT